This T cell receptor (beta chain) was profiled in a study of cytomegalovirus exposure and HLA in healthy donors. Study conclusions and caveats: Sequencing depth across donors, presence/absence analyses assumed, was roughly uniform. The HLA-A and HLA-B alleles of most subjects were reportedly predicted accurately from TCR beta sequences. Among the most significant clusters, several appeared linked to common viral pathogens in a later analysis.

Germline V lookup: CDR1 SEHNR, CDR2 FQNEAQ (reference sequence). CDR3 size: 16 residues. Germline trimming cut 7 bases from V and 4 bases from J; bases unmatched to any gene: 16. To note about this clone: Its matching antigen is unknown.

The PCR had 60 Vbeta and 13 Jbeta primers. The repertoire was sequenced with immunoSEQ multiplex PCR; TCRdb's copy has only in-frame clones and lacks some. The sample spans 150,000 to 200,000 clones; the ten largest clones claim approximately 0.72%. Sequencing was carried out using PBMCs. The clonotype was recovered from a woman aged 18-29 years in good health and CMV-seropositive. The chain uses TRBV7-9 and TRBJ2-7; 7 bases fit TRBD1. For the CDR3, the DNA is TGTGCCAGCATGTCCCTCACCACAGGGGCGACGTACGAGCAGTACTTC. Encoded protein: CASMSLTTGATYEQYF.